The T cell receptor beta chain described here comes from a study of siplizumab effects on memory and regulatory T cells. Concerning this clone: Its antigen is currently unknown.

General study findings and limits: Tracing alloreactive clones into unstimulated subsets worked for only a minor fraction of them. About 75-97% of proliferating CD4+ or CD8+ clones had no assignable naive or memory phenotype. Naive T cells seemed more diverse than memory cells and seemed major alloresponse contributors.

Assay used: immunoSEQ multiplex PCR; TCRdb lists only in-frame clones, some missing. The repertoire holds about 40,000 clones, with about 90% as singletons. CDR1 and CDR2 (germline): MNHEY, SVGAGI. Deletions cut 7 bases from V and 2 bases from J, with 15 bases between. The CDR3 has 14 amino acids. The TCR comes from a human donor in good health. The gene calls are TRBV6-5 and TRBJ2-7; D remains ambiguous. Sequenced input: naive CD4+ T cells sorted from blood. The CDR3 bases are TGTGCCAGCAACGCAGGTGGGCCAGCCTACGAGCAGTACTTC. It translates to CASNAGGPAYEQYF.